This T cell receptor (beta chain) appears in the sequencing data of a study of blood T cells in healthy people across ages. The V gene end was trimmed by 5 bases and the J gene end by 5 bases; junction bases not matched to a gene: 13. Germline CDR1 SGHAT, CDR2 FQNNGV. The CDR3 totals 16 residues. The table lists this clonotype with a few counts. Antigen unknown. A second about 6 to 12 cycle PCR used barcoded and J-beta primers. MiXCR, applied by TCRdb to the 5' RACE reads, yields one record per CDR3 protein. The table lists more than 1,400,000 distinct CDR3 sequences, around 39% of them singletons. Study-wide findings and caveats: Higher diversity, along with more naive CD4+ cells, distinguished long-lived donors from aged donors.

The V gene is TRBV11-2, the J gene TRBJ2-3, with 7 bases fitting TRBD2. The sequence came from a woman aged 18-29 years in good health. Source material: blood. CDR3 coding DNA: TGTGCCAGCAGCCTACTAGCGACCCAGATGGGAGATACGCAGTATTTT. Translated, it gives CASSLLATQMGDTQYF. Complete variable domain (other parts from reference TRBV11-2 and TRBJ2-3): EAGVAQSPRYKIIEKRQSVAFWCNPISGHATLYWYQQILGQGPKLLIQFQNNGVVDDSQLPKDRFSAERLKGVDSTLKIQPAKLEDSAVYLCASSLLATQMGDTQYFGPGTRLTVL.